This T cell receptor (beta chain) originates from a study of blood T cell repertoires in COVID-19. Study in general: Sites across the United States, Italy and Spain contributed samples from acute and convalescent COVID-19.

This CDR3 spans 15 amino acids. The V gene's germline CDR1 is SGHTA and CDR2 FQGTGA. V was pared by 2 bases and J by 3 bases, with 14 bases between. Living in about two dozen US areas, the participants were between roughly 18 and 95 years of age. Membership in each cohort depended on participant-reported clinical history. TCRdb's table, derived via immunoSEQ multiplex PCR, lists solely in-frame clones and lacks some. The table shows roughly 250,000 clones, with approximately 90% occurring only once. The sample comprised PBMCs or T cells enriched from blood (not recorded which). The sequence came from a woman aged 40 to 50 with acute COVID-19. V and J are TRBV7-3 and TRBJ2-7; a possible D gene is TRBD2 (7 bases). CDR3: CASSLEGGVSYEQYF. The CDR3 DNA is TGTGCCAGCAGCTTAGAAGGGGGGGTGAGCTACGAGCAGTACTTC. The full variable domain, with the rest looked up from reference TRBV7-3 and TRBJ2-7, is GAGVSQTPSNKVTEKGKYVELRCDPISGHTALYWYRQSLGQGPEFLIYFQGTGAADDSGLPNDRFFAVRPEGSVSTLKIQRTERGDSAVYLCASSLEGGVSYEQYFGPGTRLTVT.